Each of the 31 T cell receptor beta chains below was sequenced from the same sample in a study of blood T cell repertoires in COVID-19. The data were produced by immunoSEQ multiplex PCR, yet TCRdb's version contains in-frame clones alone and is incomplete. In the table there are 150,000 to 200,000 clones, roughly 80% of which are singletons. Specimen: peripheral blood. The source is a woman older than 75 with COVID-19, enrolled during active disease.

A single count supports this clone. The CDR3 here is CASSLEGAGNDYEQYF. The CDR3 DNA sequence: TGCGCCAGCAGCTTGGAGGGGGCAGGGAACGACTACGAGCAGTACTTC. The V call is TRBV5-1, the J call TRBJ2-7; 7 bases are shared with TRBD1. The germline gives CDR1 SGHRS, CDR2 YFSETQ. The V segment lost 0 bases and the J segment 3 bases; nucleotides outside the gene matches: 9. CDR3 length: 16 residues.

The V call is TRBV7-6, the J call TRBJ1-4; possibly TRBD1 for D (6 bases). The ends were cut back, 2 bases at V and 0 bases at J, with 19 bases in the middle. The CDR3 has 19 amino acids. Germline assignment: CDR1 SGHVS and CDR2 FNYEAQ. CDR3 sequence: CASSLPLRNRTATNEKLFF. The CDR3 DNA sequence: TGTGCCAGCAGCTTACCCCTTAGAAACAGGACAGCAACTAATGAAAAACTGTTTTTT.

The V call is TRBV7-8, the J call TRBJ2-1; maybe TRBD2 (6 bases). V was pared by 5 bases and J by 9 bases, with 17 bases between. Per the germline V gene, CDR1 is SGHVS and CDR2 is FQNEAQ. The CDR3 consists of 14 residues. CDR3 sequence reads: CASSMTEAGPEQFF. The CDR3 coding sequence is TGTGCCAGCAGCATGACAGAAGCGGGCCCTGAGCAGTTCTTC.

This clone was observed at least ten times. The rearrangement links TRBV2 to TRBJ2-7, with 7 bases that match TRBD2. The CDR3 has 13 residues. Per germline, CDR1 SNHLY and CDR2 FYNNEI. J lost 6 bases, V lost 7 bases, and 9 bases had no gene match. CDR3: CASKGTTLFEQYF. In DNA, the CDR3 is TGTGCCAGCAAGGGGACTACCCTCTTCGAGCAGTACTTC.

In this sample, this clone turned up once. The V call is TRBV27, the J call TRBJ1-6; D may be TRBD1 (5 bases). V was shortened by 5 bases and J by 8 bases, with 13 bases between the two germline ends. This CDR3 has 14 amino acids. Germline values: CDR1 MNHEY, CDR2 SMNVEV (reference sequence). CDR3 nucleotide sequence: TGTGCCAGCAGTCCCCGGGGGGATGATTCACCCCTCCACTTT. Amino acids: CASSPRGDDSPLHF.

The chain employs TRBV19 and TRBJ1-2; 9 bases map to TRBD1. The ends lost 3 bases at V and 2 bases at J; junction bases unmatched: 4. The CDR3 has 15 amino acids. In germline, CDR1 is LNHDA, CDR2 SQIVND (reference sequence). CDR3 loop: CASSMVGQGNYGYTF. The CDR3 DNA is TGTGCCAGTAGTATGGTAGGACAGGGGAACTATGGCTACACCTTC.

This chain's CDR3 is CASSFPGATGELFF. CDR3 in DNA: TGTGCCAGCAGCTTCCCGGGAGCCACCGGGGAGCTGTTTTTT. This chain links TRBV11-1 with TRBJ2-2; possible D gene TRBD2, 6 bases. CDR3 length: 14 amino acids. Germline V gives CDR1 SGHAT, CDR2 FQDESV (reference sequence). Deletions cut 3 bases from V and 4 bases from J, with 9 bases between.

The chain combines TRBV27 with TRBJ1-1, with a weak D call TRBD1 (5 bases). V dropped 3 bases and J dropped 1 base, with 12 bases sitting between them. The CDR3 sequence is 15 residues long. Germline CDR1 MNHEY, CDR2 SMNVEV (reference sequence). For the CDR3, the DNA is TGTGCCAGCAGTTTCTCGAGGGGAGGGAACACTGAAGCTTTCTTT. It is translated as CASSFSRGGNTEAFF.

This clone was seen only once. The J gene is TRBJ2-1, the V gene TRBV7-3; D might be TRBD2 (5 bases). The CDR3 spans 15 residues. Germline loops: CDR1 SGHTA, CDR2 FQGTGA. The ends were cut back, 1 base at V and 2 bases at J, with 9 bases in the middle. The CDR3 bases are TGTGCCAGCAGCTTAAATCCGGGGACCTACAATGAGCAGTTCTTC. Translated: CASSLNPGTYNEQFF.

V gene TRBV5-6 combines with J gene TRBJ2-5; TRBD1 might be the D (8 bases). CDR3 length: 13 residues. Between the trimmed V and J ends, which lost 6 bases and 7 bases, there was a span of 16 bases. Germline CDR1 and CDR2: SGHDT and YYEEEE. DNA of the CDR3: TGTGCCAGCACCCCGGACAGGGAGGGGACCCAGTACTTC. It is translated as CASTPDREGTQYF.

The rearrangement uses TRBV7-3 and TRBJ1-2, with 7 nucleotides matching TRBD1. Germline V gene data show CDR1 as SGHTA and CDR2 as FQGTGA. V shed 6 bases and J 4 bases; nucleotides not matched to a gene: 5. There are 13 residues in the CDR3. CDR3 loop: CASSYDRVYGYTF. CDR3 DNA sequence: TGTGCCAGCAGTTATGACAGGGTCTATGGCTACACCTTC.

This clone has just a few counts. The V gene is TRBV7-8, the J gene TRBJ1-4; no clear D. The V gene lost 1 base and the J gene lost 3 bases, with 9 bases spanning the gap. In germline, CDR1 is SGHVS, CDR2 FQNEAQ. The length of the CDR3 is 15 residues. In DNA, the CDR3 is TGTGCCAGCAGCTTAGTCGATCGGGCTAATGAAAAACTGTTTTTT. It translates to CASSLVDRANEKLFF.

This clone was counted once. The chain joins TRBV19 to TRBJ1-1; 7 positions match TRBD1. This CDR3 is 12 amino acids long. V lost 3 bases, J lost 10 bases, and 5 bases stayed unmatched. Germline CDR1 and CDR2: LNHDA and SQIVND (reference sequence). The CDR3 is CASSMRGLGAFF. In DNA, the CDR3 is TGTGCCAGTAGTATGAGGGGGCTCGGAGCTTTCTTT.

The chain joins TRBV29-1 to TRBJ1-2; D not certain. The CDR3 consists of 14 residues. Trimming pared 0 bases from V and 2 bases from J, leaving 10 bases between. Germline loops: CDR1 SQVTM, CDR2 ANQGSEA. The CDR3 is CSVEDLRGNYGYTF. The CDR3 DNA is TGCAGCGTTGAAGATCTGAGAGGGAACTATGGCTACACCTTC.

The V gene is TRBV15, the J gene TRBJ2-1; 7 nucleotides line up with TRBD2. The CDR3 sequence is 16 residues long. Losses at the gene ends were 1 base for V and 4 bases for J; bases not matched to a gene: 7. In germline, CDR1 is LNHNV, CDR2 YYDKDF (reference sequence). The CDR3 sequence is CATSRGLGEGYNEQFF. CDR3 sequence (DNA): TGTGCCACCAGCAGAGGTTTGGGGGAGGGTTACAATGAGCAGTTCTTC. The variable domain in full, completed from reference TRBV15 and TRBJ2-1, reads DAMVIQNPRYQVTQFGKPVTLSCSQTLNHNVMYWYQQKSSQAPKLLFHYYDKDFNNEADTPDNFQSRRPNTSFCFLDIRSPGLGDTAMYLCATSRGLGEGYNEQFFGPGTRLTVL.

The gene calls are TRBV18 and TRBJ2-7, with 8 bases lining up with TRBD1. In germline, CDR1 is KGHSH, CDR2 LQKENI. The CDR3 is 13 residues long. J lost 5 bases, V lost 5 bases, and 5 bases had no gene match. The CDR3 here is CASSSTGDHEQYF. CDR3 DNA sequence: TGTGCCAGCTCATCGACAGGGGATCACGAGCAGTACTTC.

This chain joins TRBV28 and TRBJ2-2, with a possible D match to TRBD1 (5 bases). The CDR3 totals 13 residues. Germline V gives CDR1 MDHEN, CDR2 SYDVKM. Trimming stripped 9 bases from V and 5 bases from J, with 13 bases between. This CDR3 is CASRQGRTGELFF. The CDR3, as DNA: TGTGCCAGTCGGCAGGGCAGGACCGGGGAGCTGTTTTTT.

The gene calls are TRBV6-5 and TRBJ2-7; the match to TRBD2 covers 8 bases. V was clipped by 6 bases and J by 0 bases; unmatched bases: 4. The CDR3 totals 14 residues. The germline V gene encodes CDR1 MNHEY and CDR2 SVGAGI. CDR3 nucleotides: TGTGCCAGCAGGCCAACTAGCGGCTCCTACGAGCAGTACTTC. This codes for CASRPTSGSYEQYF.

The V and J genes are TRBV5-5 and TRBJ1-5; D is unclear. V lost 2 bases, J lost 4 bases, and 10 bases lay in between. The CDR3 is made up of 14 amino acids. Germline CDR1 is SGHKS and CDR2 is YYEKEE (reference sequence). The CDR3 protein is CASSFTGDNQPQHF. CDR3 nucleotide sequence: TGTGCCAGCAGCTTCACCGGGGATAATCAGCCCCAGCATTTT.

The CDR3 DNA is TGCACCAGCAGCCAAGGTACACAAGCTGAAGCTTTCTTT. Translation: CTSSQGTQAEAFF. The genes are TRBV1 and TRBJ1-1; no check of the table's D call, TRBD1, against the DNA was made. TRBV1 is shown as a pseudogene. This CDR3 is 13 amino acids long.

This clone has a handful of counts. V gene TRBV5-1 combines with J gene TRBJ1-1; 10 nucleotides match TRBD1. V trimming: 7 bases; J trimming: 5 bases; junction bases outside the gene matches: 5. Germline CDR1 SGHRS, CDR2 YFSETQ. The CDR3 extends over 13 amino acids. The CDR3 nucleotides are TGCGCCAGCTCTTGGACAGGGGGGACTGAAGCTTTCTTT. Its translation is CASSWTGGTEAFF.

This clone was detected only once. The chain couples TRBV18 to TRBJ1-1; D is perhaps TRBD1 (6 bases). This CDR3 has 15 amino acids. Germline assignment: CDR1 KGHSH and CDR2 LQKENI. V was clipped by 4 bases and J by 4 bases, with 16 bases between them. The CDR3 loop reads CASSQIRGGGTEAFF. The CDR3 DNA reads TGTGCCAGCTCACAGATTAGGGGGGGAGGCACTGAAGCTTTCTTT.

V is TRBV7-8 and J is TRBJ2-1; 7 nucleotides match TRBD1. Unmatched junction bases numbered 7, after V lost 5 bases and J lost 0 bases. Germline CDR1 and CDR2: SGHVS and FQNEAQ. This CDR3 region has 16 residues. CDR3 nucleotides: TGTGCCAGCAGCCTACTGACAGGGAGCTCCTACAATGAGCAGTTCTTC. Translation: CASSLLTGSSYNEQFF.

V gene TRBV20-1 combines with J gene TRBJ1-2; no reliable D call. The CDR3 consists of 11 residues. Germline CDR1 reads DFQATT; CDR2 reads SNEGSKA (reference sequence). V shed 2 bases and J shed 5 bases, with 6 bases lying between them. CDR3 region: CSARREYGYTF. Written as DNA, the CDR3 is TGCAGTGCTAGACGGGAGTATGGCTACACCTTC.

The V call is TRBV4-1, the J call TRBJ1-3, with D maybe TRBD1 (6 bases). The CDR3 contains 15 residues. Germline-derived CDR1 and CDR2 are MGHRA and YSYEKL. Trimming left V 5 bases short and J 0 bases short, with 11 bases between. The CDR3 loop reads CASSSYRDSGNTIYF. As DNA, the CDR3 is TGCGCCAGCAGCTCATACAGGGACTCTGGAAACACCATATATTTT.

The chain carries TRBV21-1 and TRBJ1-6; the D segment call TRBD1 is taken from the table without a DNA check. TRBV21-1 is annotated as a pseudogene. The CDR3 contains 15 residues. The CDR3 DNA sequence: TGTGCCAGCAGCAAAGGGTCGAGGACCCCCAGGGCCCTCCACTTT. Its protein product is CASSKGSRTPRALHF.

This chain joins TRBV5-5 and TRBJ2-5, with D tentatively TRBD1 (5 bases). CDR1 is SGHKS and CDR2 is YYEKEE in the germline V gene (reference sequence). The CDR3 sequence is 13 residues long. Trimming took 4 bases from V and 2 from J, leaving 9 bases between them. This CDR3 reads CASSVRQQETQYF. CDR3 sequence (DNA): TGTGCCAGCAGCGTCCGACAGCAAGAGACCCAGTACTTC.

This chain connects TRBV7-3 to TRBJ2-2; 10 bases align to TRBD1. The CDR3 has 13 amino acids. The junction had 3 bases not matched to a gene; V was cut back by 10 bases and J by 4 bases. Germline V CDR1 and CDR2: SGHTA, FQGTGA. In DNA form, the CDR3 reads TGTGCCACCGGGACAGGGGCCACCGGGGAGCTGTTTTTT. Amino acid sequence: CATGTGATGELFF.

The V call is TRBV10-3, the J call TRBJ2-3; no reliable D call. The V and J ends lost 8 bases and 3 bases respectively, with 12 bases between them. The germline V gene encodes CDR1 ENHRY and CDR2 SYGVKD. The CDR3 runs to 13 residues. DNA for the CDR3: TGTGCCATCCAAGATCTATTAACAGATACGCAGTATTTT. Protein product: CAIQDLLTDTQYF.

This clone was detected only a few times. The rearrangement joins TRBV9 to TRBJ1-4; D is ambiguous. The CDR3 has 16 amino acids. CDR1 and CDR2 from the germline V gene are SGDLS and YYNGEE. Trimming removed 6 bases from V and 0 bases from J, with 15 bases in between. The CDR3 sequence: CASTTGVDATNEKLFF. The CDR3, as DNA: TGTGCCAGCACCACGGGAGTGGACGCAACTAATGAAAAACTGTTTTTT.

The J gene is TRBJ2-3, the V gene TRBV7-9; the match to TRBD1 covers 8 bases. The CDR3 runs 14 residues. Germline CDR1 reads SEHNR; CDR2 reads FQNEAQ (reference sequence). V was clipped by 4 bases and J by 3 bases; unmatched bases: 3. This CDR3 is CASSSGQGTDTQYF. The CDR3, as DNA: TGTGCCAGCAGCTCCGGACAGGGAACAGATACGCAGTATTTT.